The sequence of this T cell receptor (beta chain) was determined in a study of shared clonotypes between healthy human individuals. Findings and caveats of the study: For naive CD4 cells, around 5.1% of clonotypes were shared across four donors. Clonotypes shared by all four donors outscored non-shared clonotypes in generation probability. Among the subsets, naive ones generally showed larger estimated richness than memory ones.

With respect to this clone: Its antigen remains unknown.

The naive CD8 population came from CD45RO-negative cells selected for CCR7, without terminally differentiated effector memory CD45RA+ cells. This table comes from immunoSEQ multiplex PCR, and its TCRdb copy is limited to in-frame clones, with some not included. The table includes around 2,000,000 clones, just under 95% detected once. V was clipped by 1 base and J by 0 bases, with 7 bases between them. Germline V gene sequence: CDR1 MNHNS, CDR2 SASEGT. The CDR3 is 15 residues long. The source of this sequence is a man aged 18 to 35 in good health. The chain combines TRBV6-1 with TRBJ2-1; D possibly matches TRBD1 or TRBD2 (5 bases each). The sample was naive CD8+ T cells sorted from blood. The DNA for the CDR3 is TGTGCCAGCAGTGAAGAGGGGAGCTCCTACAATGAGCAGTTCTTC. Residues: CASSEEGSSYNEQFF.